A single sample is the source of the 20 T cell receptor beta chains below, sequenced in a study of cytomegalovirus exposure and HLA in healthy donors. PCR involved 60 Vbeta and 13 Jbeta primers. Measured with immunoSEQ multiplex PCR; TCRdb has only the in-frame clones, and not every one. The sample has about 98,000 clones, approximately 70% seen once. The sequencing sample was made of PBMCs. These receptors all come from a man aged 45-65 years in good health and CMV-seronegative.

This clone has more than one count but fewer than ten. The genes are TRBV9 and TRBJ2-7, with no clear D. This CDR3 has 17 amino acids. V shed 2 bases and J shed 0 bases, with 18 bases lying between them. CDR1 is SGDLS, CDR2 YYNGEE, per germline. CDR3 residues: CASSVRDGAFSSYEQYF. The CDR3 DNA reads TGTGCCAGCAGCGTTCGAGATGGAGCCTTCAGCTCCTACGAGCAGTACTTC.

CDR3 in DNA: TGTGCCAGCAGCCGCGGAGTTTATGGGCAAGAGACCCAGTACTTC. It yields the protein CASSRGVYGQETQYF. V usage is TRBV7-2 and J usage is TRBJ2-5; D remains ambiguous. The V gene's germline CDR1 is SGHTA and CDR2 FQGNSA. This CDR3 comprises 15 residues. The V end was cut by 5 bases, the J end by 2 bases, with 15 bases between. The full variable domain, with the rest looked up from reference TRBV7-2 and TRBJ2-5, is GAGVSQSPSNKVTEKGKDVELRCDPISGHTALYWYRQSLGQGLEFLIYFQGNSAPDKSGLPSDRFSAERTGGSVSTLTIQRTQQEDSAVYLCASSRGVYGQETQYFGPGTRLLVL.

This clone occurred a few times. The chain links TRBV19 to TRBJ2-1, with D maybe TRBD2 (6 bases). Trimming removed 6 bases at V and 6 bases at J, with 18 bases between. The germline V gene encodes CDR1 LNHDA and CDR2 SQIVND (reference sequence). This CDR3 is built from 15 residues. The CDR3 coding sequence is TGTGCCAGTAGGACACTAGCTGCTGGTGTCAATGAGCAGTTCTTC. Its translation: CASRTLAAGVNEQFF. The full variable domain, with the rest looked up from reference TRBV19 and TRBJ2-1, is DGGITQSPKYLFRKEGQNVTLSCEQNLNHDAMYWYRQDPGQGLRLIYYSQIVNDFQKGDIAEGYSVSREKKESFPLTVTSAQKNPTAFYLCASRTLAAGVNEQFFGPGTRLTVL.

This clone appeared a few times. This chain joins TRBV19 and TRBJ1-4, with 8 bases lining up with TRBD1. The V and J ends lost 5 bases and 7 bases, in that order; junction bases with no gene match: 9. The length of the CDR3 is 15 residues. Per the germline V gene, CDR1 is LNHDA and CDR2 is SQIVND (reference sequence). This CDR3 is CASSDLQGVFEKLFF. As DNA, the CDR3 is TGTGCCAGTAGTGATCTACAGGGGGTATTTGAAAAACTGTTTTTT. The whole variable domain, remainder taken from reference TRBV19 and TRBJ1-4, is DGGITQSPKYLFRKEGQNVTLSCEQNLNHDAMYWYRQDPGQGLRLIYYSQIVNDFQKGDIAEGYSVSREKKESFPLTVTSAQKNPTAFYLCASSDLQGVFEKLFFGSGTQLSVL.

The chain carries TRBV4-1 and TRBJ2-1; D possibly corresponds to TRBD2 (5 bases). The ends were cut back, 5 bases at V and 5 bases at J, with 19 bases in the middle. This CDR3 is 16 amino acids long. CDR1 is MGHRA, CDR2 YSYEKL, per germline. The CDR3 reads CASSGFASSRNNEQFF. CDR3 DNA: TGCGCCAGCAGCGGTTTCGCTAGCTCCAGGAACAATGAGCAGTTCTTC.

The chain couples TRBV21-1 to TRBJ2-7; TRBD2, the table's D call, was not compared with the DNA. TRBV21-1 is recorded as a pseudogene. This CDR3 region has 17 residues. The CDR3 DNA reads as TGTGCCAGCAGCAAAGTAGTGGGGACTAGCGGGAGAGGGGAGCAGTACTTC. Translating gives CASSKVVGTSGRGEQYF.

The chain joins TRBV7-9 to TRBJ2-2; D is perhaps TRBD2 (6 bases). This CDR3 has 14 amino acids. Trimming left V 5 bases short and J 6 bases short, with 13 bases between. Germline V lookup: CDR1 SEHNR, CDR2 FQNEAQ (reference sequence). CDR3: CASSPGGYAGELFF. The CDR3 bases are TGTGCCAGCAGCCCCGGAGGGTATGCCGGGGAGCTGTTTTTT. The variable domain in full, with the rest retrieved from reference TRBV7-9 and TRBJ2-2, is DTGVSQNPRHKITKRGQNVTFRCDPISEHNRLYWYRQTLGQGPEFLTYFQNEAQLEKSRLLSDRFSAERPKGSFSTLEIQRTEQGDSAMYLCASSPGGYAGELFFGEGSRLTVL.

The chain links TRBV7-3 to TRBJ2-2; D is undetermined. The V end lost 3 bases, the J end lost 1 base, and 3 bases lay between the germline ends. In germline, CDR1 is SGHTA, CDR2 FQGTGA. This CDR3 is 13 amino acids long. As DNA, the CDR3 is TGTGCCAGCAGCTTCATGAACACCGGGGAGCTGTTTTTT. It codes for CASSFMNTGELFF.

This clone was picked up a small number of times. CDR3 residues: CASSPRAVYSNQPQHF. The CDR3, as DNA: TGTGCCAGCAGCCCGAGGGCCGTTTATAGCAATCAGCCCCAGCATTTT. The chain couples TRBV7-2 to TRBJ1-5; the D is unclear. Trimming removed 5 bases from V and 0 bases from J, with 14 bases in between. Germline V gives CDR1 SGHTA, CDR2 FQGNSA. This CDR3 has 16 residues.

The chain is built from TRBV7-9 and TRBJ2-3, with a possible D match to TRBD1 (5 bases). This CDR3 has 15 residues. Trimming shortened V by 3 bases and J by 4 bases, and 14 bases separated the two germline ends. Germline-derived CDR1 and CDR2 are SEHNR and FQNEAQ (reference sequence). Here the CDR3 DNA reads TGTGCCAGCAGCTTTGTAACAGGAACCCCAGATACGCAGTATTTT. Its translation: CASSFVTGTPDTQYF.

This chain uses TRBV28 with TRBJ2-7; TRBD2 agrees at 8 bases. Germline-derived CDR1 and CDR2 are MDHEN and SYDVKM. There are 15 residues in the CDR3. The V gene end was trimmed by 3 bases and the J gene end by 1 base; junction bases not matched to a gene: 5. DNA for the CDR3: TGTGCCAGCAGTTTGGGACTAGTAGGATCCTACGAGCAGTACTTC. Residues: CASSLGLVGSYEQYF.

This rearrangement joins TRBV6-1 to TRBJ2-7; D possibly corresponds to TRBD1 (6 bases). The germline gives CDR1 MNHNS, CDR2 SASEGT. The CDR3 loop spans 19 amino acids. V was cut by 0 bases and J by 0 bases, with 21 bases left in between. Here the CDR3 reads CASSEASGRRGYPSYEQYF. The CDR3 DNA reads as TGTGCCAGCAGTGAAGCCTCGGGTCGCAGGGGCTACCCCTCCTACGAGCAGTACTTC.

The chain has TRBV6-5 and TRBJ2-5, with TRBD1 matching over 7 bases. The J call may be faulty, since TRBJ2-7 better matches the DNA end. Germline V CDR1 and CDR2: MNHEY, SVGAGI. The CDR3 contains 15 residues. As DNA, the CDR3 is TGTGCCAGCAGGAGAGACAGGGTGAGCTCCTACGAGCAGTACTTC. It translates to CASRRDRVSSYEQYF.

J is TRBJ2-1 and V is TRBV30; no reliable D call. V dropped 0 bases and J dropped 6 bases, with 21 bases sitting between them. Germline loops: CDR1 GTSNPN, CDR2 SVGIG (reference sequence). CDR3 length: 17 residues. The CDR3 loop is CAWSVRLSLEMGNEQFF. The CDR3, as DNA: TGTGCCTGGAGTGTACGCCTCAGCCTAGAAATGGGCAATGAGCAGTTCTTC.

The rearrangement joins TRBV6-1 to TRBJ2-3; D possibly corresponds to TRBD2 (6 bases). The CDR3 spans 14 residues. V shed 8 bases and J shed 3 bases, with 15 bases lying between them. Germline-derived CDR1 and CDR2 are MNHNS and SASEGT. CDR3 bases: TGTGCCAGCGGTTTTCGCGGGATTACAGATACGCAGTATTTT. It specifies CASGFRGITDTQYF.

The chain joins TRBV6-1 to TRBJ2-2; D is possibly TRBD1 (5 bases). Germline-derived CDR1 and CDR2 are MNHNS and SASEGT. This CDR3 is 15 amino acids long. V was shortened by 6 bases and J by 0 bases, with 11 bases between the two germline ends. The CDR3 reads CASSPMGPNTGELFF. The CDR3 nucleotides are TGTGCCAGCAGCCCGATGGGGCCGAACACCGGGGAGCTGTTTTTT.

The gene calls are TRBV6-5 and TRBJ1-3; D gene ambiguous. V was trimmed by 2 bases and J by 4 bases, leaving 6 bases between them. CDR1 is MNHEY and CDR2 is SVGAGI in the germline V gene. The CDR3 has 13 amino acids. CDR3 in amino acids: CASSYGEGNTIYF. The CDR3 DNA follows: TGTGCCAGCAGTTACGGAGAGGGAAACACCATATATTTT.

The CDR3 sequence is CASSELDTQYF. CDR3 bases: TGTGCCAGCAGTGAACTGGATACGCAGTATTTT. The rearrangement links TRBV6-1 to TRBJ2-3; no clear D. The germline gives CDR1 MNHNS, CDR2 SASEGT. The CDR3 is 11 amino acids. Trimming took 2 bases from V and 6 from J, leaving 3 bases between them.

In its sample, this clone was seen a few times. The chain employs TRBV9 and TRBJ2-1; 10 nucleotides line up with TRBD2. Germline V CDR1 and CDR2: SGDLS, YYNGEE. The CDR3 extends over 15 amino acids. With 3 bases clipped from V and 4 bases from J, the junction kept 4 bases outside the gene matches. The CDR3 here is CASSDTSGVYNEQFF. CDR3 nucleotides: TGTGCCAGCAGCGACACTAGCGGGGTATACAATGAGCAGTTCTTC.

This clone has just one count. V gene TRBV27 combines with J gene TRBJ1-2, with D hard to call. Trimming removed 3 bases at V and 3 bases at J, with 8 bases between. The CDR3 extends over 13 amino acids. Per germline, CDR1 MNHEY and CDR2 SMNVEV (reference sequence). CDR3 in DNA: TGTGCCAGCAGTTTCGGTTCGGACTATGGCTACACCTTC. Amino acid sequence: CASSFGSDYGYTF.